This T cell receptor (beta chain) was captured by sequencing in a study of identical twins. Study-level results: Invariant cells of the MAIT and iNKT types might have partly distorted the zero-insertion analyses. Recombination models fit unrelated individuals' TCR alpha sharing but underestimated twins'.

CDR3 length: 13 residues. V lost 4 bases to trimming and J lost 2 bases, with 9 bases between them. CDR1 is DFQATT, CDR2 SNEGSKA, per germline (reference sequence). For this clonotype: Its specificity is not known.

Using its own MiXCR run on the 5' RACE reads, TCRdb lists one record per CDR3 protein. This sample yields 1.5 million to 2 million distinct CDR3 sequences, of which under 35% are seen a single time; less than 0.35% belongs to the top ten. Healthy Caucasians supplied all donations. This TCR was sampled from a newborn girl in good health. The sequenced material came from cord blood. The chain carries TRBV20-1 and TRBJ1-5; D is perhaps TRBD1 (6 bases). For the CDR3, the DNA is TGCAGTGCTAAAGGGGGTGGCAATCAGCCCCAGCATTTT. Its translation: CSAKGGGNQPQHF.